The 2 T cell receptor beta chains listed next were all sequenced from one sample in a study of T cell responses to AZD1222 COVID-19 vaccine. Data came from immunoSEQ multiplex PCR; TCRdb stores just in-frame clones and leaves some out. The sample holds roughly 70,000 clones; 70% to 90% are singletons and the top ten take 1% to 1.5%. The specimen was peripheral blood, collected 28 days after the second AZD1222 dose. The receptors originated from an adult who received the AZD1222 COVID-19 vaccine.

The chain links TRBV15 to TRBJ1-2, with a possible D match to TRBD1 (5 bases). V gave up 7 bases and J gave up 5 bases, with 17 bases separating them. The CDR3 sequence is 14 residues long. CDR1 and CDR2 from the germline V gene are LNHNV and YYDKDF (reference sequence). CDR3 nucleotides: TGTGCCACCACCGAAGAAGGGACGATATATGGCTACACCTTC. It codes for CATTEEGTIYGYTF.

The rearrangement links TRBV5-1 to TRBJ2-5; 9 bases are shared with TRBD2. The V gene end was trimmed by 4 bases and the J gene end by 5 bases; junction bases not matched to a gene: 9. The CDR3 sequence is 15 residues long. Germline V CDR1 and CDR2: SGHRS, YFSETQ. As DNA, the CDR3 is TGCGCCAGCAGCCTGCTGGCGGGAGGGCGGGAGACCCAGTACTTC. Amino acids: CASSLLAGGRETQYF.